The rows below give T cell receptor beta chains drawn from one sample of a study of T cells after yellow fever vaccination. Via MiXCR, TCRdb re-called the 5' RACE reads, giving one row per CDR3 protein. The table shows about 360,000 distinct CDR3 sequences, with 6% to 8% occurring only once. The sample in question was PBMCs, obtained 5 days after the yellow fever booster vaccination. These receptors all come from a man aged 25 to 40 who received the YFV17D yellow fever vaccine. Both conserved end residues are part of each CDR3. Fields, in order: V gene, J gene, D gene, clone size, CDR3 DNA, CDR3 protein. The D gene is left open where the match is weak. Clone sizes are given selectively: once, few, many, or a class where the clone is expanded.

>TRBV6-4|TRBJ2-3|TRBD2|few
TGTGCCAGCAGTCTGACAGGGTCGGGGCGACATCATAGCGGGAGTTGGGCAGATACGCAGTATTTT
CASSLTGSGRHHSGSWADTQYF
>TRBV12-3/TRBV12-4|TRBJ1-5|-|-
TGTGCCAGCAGTCAAAGAAGGGATCAGCCCCAGCATTTT
CASSQRRDQPQHF
>TRBV24-1|TRBJ1-2|TRBD1|-
TGTGCCACCAGGGGGACAGGGGGCGTCGAAGGCTACACCTTC
CATRGTGGVEGYTF
>TRBV18|TRBJ2-7|-|many
TGTGCCAGCTCGCCTAACACAGGCCCGTCCTACGAGCAGTACTTC
CASSPNTGPSYEQYF
>TRBV5-5|TRBJ2-2|-|-
TGTGCCACCATGGTAGGGGTGAACACCGGGGAGCTGTTTTTT
CATMVGVNTGELFF
>TRBV5-4|TRBJ2-5|TRBD2|-
TGTGCCAGCGCGAGGTGGGGAGGGGCCCAAGAGACCCAGTACTTC
CASARWGGAQETQYF
>TRBV12-3/TRBV12-4|TRBJ2-7|-|many
TGTGCCAGCAGCCCCCCCAGCGCGAGCTCCTACGAGCAGTACTTC
CASSPPSASSYEQYF
>TRBV20-1|TRBJ1-6|-|-
TGCAGTGCTAGCGACTCCGGGACCCGCGTCTATAATTCACCCCTCCACTTT
CSASDSGTRVYNSPLHF
>TRBV2|TRBJ2-5|-|-
TGTGCCAGCAACAAAAACGGGGGACCAGGGGAGACCCAGTACTTC
CASNKNGGPGETQYF
>TRBV29-1|TRBJ1-1|-|many
TGCAGCGTTGAAGTCCGTGGGAGAATTGACACTGAAGCTTTCTTT
CSVEVRGRIDTEAFF
>TRBV18|TRBJ1-6|-|-
TGTGCCAGCTCACCTCGAGAGGGCTTTTCACCCCTCCACTTT
CASSPREGFSPLHF
>TRBV29-1|TRBJ1-5|-|few
TGCAGCGTTTTATGGGGGGCTGGTCAGCCCCAGCATTTT
CSVLWGAGQPQHF
>TRBV12-3/TRBV12-4|TRBJ2-1|-|many
TGTGCCAGCAGTTTAGTAGGGGGCGCGGGAAGTGAGCAGTTCTTC
CASSLVGGAGSEQFF
>TRBV7-2|TRBJ2-3|-|many
TGTGCCAGCAGTCTTGACTCAGCGACAGATACGCAGTATTTT
CASSLDSATDTQYF
>TRBV4-2|TRBJ2-1|TRBD1|few
TGTGCCAGCAGCCAAGAAGGGGACAGCAATGAGCAGTTCTTC
CASSQEGDSNEQFF
>TRBV19|TRBJ2-5|-|-
TGTGCCAGTAGTATGTCGGTCTCGGAGACCCAGTACTTC
CASSMSVSETQYF
>TRBV7-2|TRBJ1-4|TRBD1|many
TGTGCCAGCAGCCGGGACAGAGCAACTAATGAAAAACTGTTTTTT
CASSRDRATNEKLFF
>TRBV20-1|TRBJ2-3|-|many
TGCAGCCGCTCGAGTTTCGCAGATACGCAGTATTTT
CSRSSFADTQYF
>TRBV19|TRBJ1-1|-|many
TGTGCCAGTAGTATGGGGGGGCGAGCTGAAGCTTTCTTT
CASSMGGRAEAFF
>TRBV12-3/TRBV12-4|TRBJ2-5|-|many
TGTGCCAGCAGTCCCACAACCACGGAGACCCAGTACTTC
CASSPTTTETQYF
>TRBV15|TRBJ2-2|-|few
TGTGCCACCAGCCCCCGACCGAACACCGGGGAGCTGTTTTTT
CATSPRPNTGELFF
>TRBV14|TRBJ2-7|-|few
TGTGCCAGCAGCCAAGCAAAGGACAGATCCTACGAGCAGTACTTC
CASSQAKDRSYEQYF
>TRBV5-2|TRBJ2-7|-|-
TGTGCCAGCGGCCCTGGGCTCTTCTACGAGCAGTACTTC
CASGPGLFYEQYF
>TRBV7-2|TRBJ2-4|-|many
TGTGCCAGCAGCTTAGGACCCTTCGTAAACATTCAGTACTTC
CASSLGPFVNIQYF